This TCR beta chain was recovered during a study of blood T cell repertoires in COVID-19. Across the study: Sites across the United States, Italy and Spain contributed samples from acute and convalescent COVID-19.

Participant ages covered about 18 to 100 years across about 22 US areas. Exposed enrollees had met someone with a PCR-confirmed or clinician-diagnosed COVID-19 case at some point within the 2 weeks before study entry. This CDR3 has 17 amino acids. The germline CDR1 and CDR2 sequences are MDHEN and SYDVKM. Trimming cost V 3 bases and J 1 base; bases outside gene matches: 9. Per the authors' pipeline: Amplified reference gene primers provided the basis for estimating nucleated cell counts. The protocol was immunoSEQ multiplex PCR, while the TCRdb copy is restricted to in-frame clones and leaves out a portion. V and J calls and clone size come straight from that table; D and trimming were deduced from the DNA. The sample gives 250,000 to 350,000 clones, roughly 91% of which show up once; approximately 2.9% is in the top ten.

The sequenced sample consisted of PBMCs or T cells enriched from blood (not recorded which). This rearrangement joins TRBV28 to TRBJ1-3; 7 bases agree with TRBD1. The source of this sequence is a woman aged 45-65 years who had been exposed to COVID-19. In DNA form, the CDR3 reads TGTGCCAGCAGTTTGGGTCAGGGGGGTTCATCTGGAAACACCATATATTTT. Amino acid sequence: CASSLGQGGSSGNTIYF. Full variable domain (missing parts from reference TRBV28 and TRBJ1-3): DVKVTQSSRYLVKRTGEKVFLECVQDMDHENMFWYRQDPGLGLRLIYFSYDVKMKEKGDIPEGYSVSREKKERFSLILESASTNQTSMYLCASSLGQGGSSGNTIYFGEGSWLTVV.